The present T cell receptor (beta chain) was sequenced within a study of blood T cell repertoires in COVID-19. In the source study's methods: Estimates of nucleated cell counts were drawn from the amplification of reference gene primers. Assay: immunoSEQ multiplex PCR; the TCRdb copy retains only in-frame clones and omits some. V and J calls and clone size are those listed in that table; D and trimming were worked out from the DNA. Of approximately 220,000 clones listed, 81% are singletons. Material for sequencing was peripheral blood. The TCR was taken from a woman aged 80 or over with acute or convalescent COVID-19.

The CDR3 sequence: CASSTWTGNSGANVLTF. In nucleotides, the CDR3 is TGTGCCAGCAGCACCTGGACAGGGAACTCTGGGGCCAACGTCCTGACTTTC. This chain connects TRBV7-2 to TRBJ2-6, with 8 bases that match TRBD1. After removal of 5 bases from V and 0 bases from J, the junction contained 6 bases not matched to a gene. This CDR3 region has 17 residues. Germline-derived CDR1 and CDR2 are SGHTA and FQGNSA.